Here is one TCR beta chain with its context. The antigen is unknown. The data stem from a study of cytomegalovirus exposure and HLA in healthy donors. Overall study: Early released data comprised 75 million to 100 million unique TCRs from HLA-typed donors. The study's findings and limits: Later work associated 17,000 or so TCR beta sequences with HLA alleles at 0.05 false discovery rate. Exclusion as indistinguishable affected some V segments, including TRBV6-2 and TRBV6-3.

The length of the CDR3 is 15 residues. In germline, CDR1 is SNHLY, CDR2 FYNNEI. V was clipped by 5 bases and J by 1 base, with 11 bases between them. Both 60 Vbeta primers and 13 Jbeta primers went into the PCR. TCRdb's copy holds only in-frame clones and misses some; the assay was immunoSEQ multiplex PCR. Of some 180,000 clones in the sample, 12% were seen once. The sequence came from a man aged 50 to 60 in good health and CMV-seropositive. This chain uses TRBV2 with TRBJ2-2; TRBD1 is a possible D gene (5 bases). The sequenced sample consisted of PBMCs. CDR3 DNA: TGTGCCAGCAGTAGAAGGCAGGGGAACACCGGGGAGCTGTTTTTT. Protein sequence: CASSRRQGNTGELFF.